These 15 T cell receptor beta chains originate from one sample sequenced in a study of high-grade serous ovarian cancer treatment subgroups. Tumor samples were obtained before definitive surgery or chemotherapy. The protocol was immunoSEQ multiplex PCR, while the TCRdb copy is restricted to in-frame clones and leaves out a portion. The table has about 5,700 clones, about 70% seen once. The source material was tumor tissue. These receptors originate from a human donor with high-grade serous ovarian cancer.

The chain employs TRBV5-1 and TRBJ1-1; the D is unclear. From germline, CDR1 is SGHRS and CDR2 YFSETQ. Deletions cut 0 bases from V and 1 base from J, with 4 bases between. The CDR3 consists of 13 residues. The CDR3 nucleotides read TGCGCCAGCAGCTTGGTGACGAACACTGAAGCTTTCTTT. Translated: CASSLVTNTEAFF.

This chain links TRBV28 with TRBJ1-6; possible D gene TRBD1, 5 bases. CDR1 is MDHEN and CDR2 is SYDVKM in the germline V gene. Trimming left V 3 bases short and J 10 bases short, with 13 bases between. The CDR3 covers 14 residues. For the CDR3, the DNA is TGTGCCAGCAGTTTTGGACCGGGGCCCTCACCCCTCCACTTT. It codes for CASSFGPGPSPLHF.

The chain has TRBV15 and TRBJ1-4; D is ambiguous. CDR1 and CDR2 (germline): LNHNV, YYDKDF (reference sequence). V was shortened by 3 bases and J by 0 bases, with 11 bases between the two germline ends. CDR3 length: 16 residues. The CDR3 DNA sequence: TGTGCCACCAGCAGGTCTCGGGGAGCAACTAATGAAAAACTGTTTTTT. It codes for CATSRSRGATNEKLFF.

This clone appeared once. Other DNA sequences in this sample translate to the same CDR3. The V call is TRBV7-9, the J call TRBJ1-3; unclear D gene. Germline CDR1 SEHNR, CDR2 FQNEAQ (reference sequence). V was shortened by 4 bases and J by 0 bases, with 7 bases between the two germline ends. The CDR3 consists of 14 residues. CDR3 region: CASSSGGSGNTIYF. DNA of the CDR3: TGTGCCAGCAGCTCGGGCGGCTCTGGAAACACCATATATTTT.

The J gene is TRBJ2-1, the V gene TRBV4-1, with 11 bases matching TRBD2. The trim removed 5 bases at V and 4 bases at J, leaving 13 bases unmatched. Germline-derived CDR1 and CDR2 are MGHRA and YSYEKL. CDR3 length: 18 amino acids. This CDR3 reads CASSSSLAGGALYNEQFF. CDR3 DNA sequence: TGCGCCAGCAGCTCAAGTTTAGCGGGGGGGGCCCTTTACAATGAGCAGTTCTTC.

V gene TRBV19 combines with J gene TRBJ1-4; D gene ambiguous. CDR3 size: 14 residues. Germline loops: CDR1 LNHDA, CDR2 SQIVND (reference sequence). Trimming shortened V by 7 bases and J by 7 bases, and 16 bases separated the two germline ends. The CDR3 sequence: CASKWQNGGEKLFF. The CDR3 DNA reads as TGTGCCAGTAAGTGGCAGAACGGAGGTGAAAAACTGTTTTTT.

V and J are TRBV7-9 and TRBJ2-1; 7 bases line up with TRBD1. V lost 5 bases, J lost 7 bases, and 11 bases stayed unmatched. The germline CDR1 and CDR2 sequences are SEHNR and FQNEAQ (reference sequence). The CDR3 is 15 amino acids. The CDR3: CASSPGTVNRNEQFF. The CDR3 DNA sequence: TGTGCCAGCAGCCCCGGGACAGTGAATCGGAATGAGCAGTTCTTC.

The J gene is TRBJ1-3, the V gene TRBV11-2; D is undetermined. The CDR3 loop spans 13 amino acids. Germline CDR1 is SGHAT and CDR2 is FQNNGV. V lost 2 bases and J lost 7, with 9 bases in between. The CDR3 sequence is CASSLKDGNTIYF. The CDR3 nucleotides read TGTGCCAGCAGCTTAAAGGACGGGAACACCATATATTTT.

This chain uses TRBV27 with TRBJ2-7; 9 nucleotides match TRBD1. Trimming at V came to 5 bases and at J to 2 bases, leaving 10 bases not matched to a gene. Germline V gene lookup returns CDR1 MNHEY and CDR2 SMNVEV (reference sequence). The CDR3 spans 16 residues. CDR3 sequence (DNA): TGTGCCAGCAGTAGGGACAGGGCCAGGGTAACCTACGAGCAGTACTTC. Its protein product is CASSRDRARVTYEQYF.

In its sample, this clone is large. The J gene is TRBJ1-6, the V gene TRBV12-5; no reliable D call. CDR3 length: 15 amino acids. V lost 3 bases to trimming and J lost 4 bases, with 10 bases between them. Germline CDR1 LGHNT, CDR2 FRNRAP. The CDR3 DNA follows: TGTGCTAGTGGTTTAGCGGGGATTTATAATTCACCCCTCCACTTT. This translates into CASGLAGIYNSPLHF.

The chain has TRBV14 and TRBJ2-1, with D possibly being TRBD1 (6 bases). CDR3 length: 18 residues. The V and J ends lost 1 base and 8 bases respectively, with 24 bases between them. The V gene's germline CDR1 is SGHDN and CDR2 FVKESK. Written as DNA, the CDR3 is TGTGCCAGCAGCCAAGTCAGCCCCGGGACACTCATGTTCGATGAGCAGTTCTTC. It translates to CASSQVSPGTLMFDEQFF.

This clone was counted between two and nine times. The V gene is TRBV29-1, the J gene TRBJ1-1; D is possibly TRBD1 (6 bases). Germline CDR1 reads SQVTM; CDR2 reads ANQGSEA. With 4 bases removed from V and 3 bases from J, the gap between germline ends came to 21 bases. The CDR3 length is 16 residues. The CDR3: CSVVRGAQGRYTEAFF. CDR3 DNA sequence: TGCAGCGTTGTTCGGGGTGCGCAGGGGAGGTACACTGAAGCTTTCTTT.

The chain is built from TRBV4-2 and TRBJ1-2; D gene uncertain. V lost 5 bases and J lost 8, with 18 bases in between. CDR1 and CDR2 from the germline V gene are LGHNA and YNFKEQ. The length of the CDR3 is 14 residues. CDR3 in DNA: TGTGCCAGCAGCGGGATTGGCTCATGGGCCGGCTACACCTTC. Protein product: CASSGIGSWAGYTF.

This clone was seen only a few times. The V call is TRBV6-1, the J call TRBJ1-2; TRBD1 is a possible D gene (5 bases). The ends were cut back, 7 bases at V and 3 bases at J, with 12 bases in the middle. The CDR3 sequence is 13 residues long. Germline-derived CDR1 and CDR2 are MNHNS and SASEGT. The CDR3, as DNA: TGTGCCAGCAACAACGGGGGGGACTATGGCTACACCTTC. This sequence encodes CASNNGGDYGYTF.

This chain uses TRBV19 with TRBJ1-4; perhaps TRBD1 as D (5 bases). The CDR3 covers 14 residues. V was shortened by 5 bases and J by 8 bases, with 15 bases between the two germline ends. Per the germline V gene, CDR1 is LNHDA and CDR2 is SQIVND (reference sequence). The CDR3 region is CASSVTYGGEKLFF. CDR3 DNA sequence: TGTGCCAGTAGTGTAACCTATGGGGGAGAAAAACTGTTTTTT.